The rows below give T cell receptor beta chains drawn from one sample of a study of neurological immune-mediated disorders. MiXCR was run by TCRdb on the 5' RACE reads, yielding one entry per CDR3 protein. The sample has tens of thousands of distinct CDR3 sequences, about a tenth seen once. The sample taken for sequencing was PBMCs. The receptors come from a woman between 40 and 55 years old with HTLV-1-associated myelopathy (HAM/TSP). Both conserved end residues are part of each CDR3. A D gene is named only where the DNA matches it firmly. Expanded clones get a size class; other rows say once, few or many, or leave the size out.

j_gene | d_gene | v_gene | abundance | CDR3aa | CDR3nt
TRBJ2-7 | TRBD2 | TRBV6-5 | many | CASRLAGARSYEQYF | TGTGCCAGCAGACTAGCGGGGGCCCGCTCCTACGAGCAGTACTTC
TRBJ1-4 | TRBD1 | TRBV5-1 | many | CASSPEGQGYEKLFF | TGCGCCAGCAGCCCGGAGGGACAGGGGTATGAAAAACTGTTTTTT
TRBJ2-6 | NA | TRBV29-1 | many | CSVDNTGANVLTF | TGCAGCGTTGATAACACTGGGGCCAACGTCCTGACTTTC
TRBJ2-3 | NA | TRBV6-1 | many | CASEPYTDTQYF | TGTGCCAGCGAGCCATACACAGATACGCAGTATTTT
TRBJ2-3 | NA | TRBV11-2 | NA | CASSLEGDGHNTDTQYF | TGTGCCAGCAGCTTAGAAGGAGACGGACACAACACAGATACGCAGTATTTT
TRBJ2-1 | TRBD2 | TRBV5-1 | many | CASSDAPAGGSDEQFF | TGCGCCAGCAGCGACGCGCCAGCGGGGGGCTCGGACGAGCAGTTCTTC
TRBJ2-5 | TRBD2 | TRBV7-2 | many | CASSQKEAGGSRETQYF | TGTGCCAGCAGCCAAAAAGAAGCGGGGGGGTCACGAGAGACCCAGTACTTC
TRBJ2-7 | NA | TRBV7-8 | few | CASSSTTYRDEQYF | TGTGCCAGCAGTTCGACAACCTATAGGGACGAGCAGTACTTC
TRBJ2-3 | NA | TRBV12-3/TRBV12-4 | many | CASIQLTSSDTQYF | TGTGCCAGCATCCAGCTGACTAGTTCCGATACGCAGTATTTT
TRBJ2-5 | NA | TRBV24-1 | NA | CATSETSGTRQDTQYF | TGTGCTACCAGCGAAACGTCCGGGACTCGACAAGATACCCAGTACTTC
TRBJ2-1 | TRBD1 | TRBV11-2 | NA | CASSLGMGDRPSYNEQFF | TGTGCCAGCAGCTTAGGCATGGGGGACAGGCCCTCCTACAATGAGCAGTTCTTC
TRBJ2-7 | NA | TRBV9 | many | CASSSGVSAYEQYF | TGTGCCAGCAGCTCAGGGGTTTCGGCGTACGAGCAGTACTTC
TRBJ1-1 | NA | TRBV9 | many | CASSEGSHTEAFF | TGTGCCAGCAGCGAAGGTTCGCACACTGAAGCTTTCTTT
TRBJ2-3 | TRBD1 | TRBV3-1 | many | CASSPGTGFTDTQYF | TGTGCCAGCAGCCCTGGGACAGGATTTACAGATACGCAGTATTTT
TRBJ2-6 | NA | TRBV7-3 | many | CASSLLGSGANVLTF | TGTGCCAGCAGCTTACTCGGCTCCGGGGCCAACGTCCTGACTTTC
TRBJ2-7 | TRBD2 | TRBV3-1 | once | CASSHGGSGGPKLYEQYF | TGTGCCAGCAGCCACGGGGGCAGCGGGGGGCCAAAACTCTACGAGCAGTACTTC
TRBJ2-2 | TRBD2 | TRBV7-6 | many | CASSETPTGLADGELFF | TGTGCCAGCAGCGAAACACCCACGGGACTAGCTGACGGGGAGCTGTTTTTT
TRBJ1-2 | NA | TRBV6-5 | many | CASSYTYYYGYTF | TGTGCCAGCAGTTACACCTACTACTATGGCTACACCTTC
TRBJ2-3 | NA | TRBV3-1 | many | CASSQDLVTADTQYF | TGTGCCAGCAGCCAAGATTTAGTCACAGCAGATACGCAGTATTTT
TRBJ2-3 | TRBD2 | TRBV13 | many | CASSLVGGAFRDTQYF | TGTGCCAGCAGCTTAGTCGGGGGGGCCTTTAGAGATACGCAGTATTTT
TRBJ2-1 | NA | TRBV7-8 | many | CASSPNRGGVNEQFF | TGTGCCAGCAGCCCTAACCGGGGTGGGGTCAATGAGCAGTTCTTC
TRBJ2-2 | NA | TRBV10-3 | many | CAIHSSGSNTGELFF | TGTGCCATCCATTCGAGCGGATCGAACACCGGGGAGCTGTTTTTT
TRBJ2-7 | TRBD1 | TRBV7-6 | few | CASSLRPGQGANEQYF | TGTGCCAGCAGCTTACGACCGGGACAGGGGGCAAACGAGCAGTACTTC
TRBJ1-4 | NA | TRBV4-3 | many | CASSQEDRVGINEKLFF | TGCGCCAGCAGCCAAGAAGATAGGGTGGGAATCAATGAAAAACTGTTTTTT
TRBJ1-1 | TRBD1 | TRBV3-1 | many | CASSSQDRSPEAFF | TGTGCCAGCAGCTCTCAGGACAGGTCGCCTGAAGCTTTCTTT
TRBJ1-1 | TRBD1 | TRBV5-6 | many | CASSLEGAAFF | TGTGCCAGCAGCTTGGAGGGGGCGGCTTTCTTT
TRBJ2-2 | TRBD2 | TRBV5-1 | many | CASSFFGGVQKNTGELFF | TGCGCCAGCAGTTTTTTTGGGGGGGTTCAAAAGAACACCGGGGAGCTGTTTTTT
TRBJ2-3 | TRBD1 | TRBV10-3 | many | CAINPGGQGTDTQYF | TGTGCCATCAACCCAGGGGGACAGGGGACAGATACGCAGTATTTT
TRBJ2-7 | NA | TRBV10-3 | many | CAISEYTGGEQYF | TGTGCCATCAGTGAGTACACAGGCGGCGAGCAGTACTTC
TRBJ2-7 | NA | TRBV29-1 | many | CSVVDLSYEQYF | TGCAGCGTGGTAGACCTCTCCTACGAGCAGTACTTC
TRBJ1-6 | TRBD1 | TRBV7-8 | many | CASRTGQGAFYNSPLHF | TGTGCCAGCAGAACCGGACAGGGGGCTTTCTATAATTCACCCCTCCACTTT
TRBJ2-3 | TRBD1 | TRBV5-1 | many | CASSPFIGRGPSDTQYF | TGCGCCAGCAGCCCCTTTATTGGAAGGGGGCCATCGGATACGCAGTATTTT
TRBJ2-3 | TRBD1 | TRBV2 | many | CASSRQGAGTDTQYF | TGTGCCAGCAGCCGACAGGGGGCGGGCACAGATACGCAGTATTTT
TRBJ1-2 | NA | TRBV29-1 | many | CSVETNYGYTF | TGCAGCGTTGAAACGAACTATGGCTACACCTTC
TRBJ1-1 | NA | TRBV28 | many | CASKEENTEAFF | TGTGCCAGCAAGGAAGAGAACACTGAAGCTTTCTTT
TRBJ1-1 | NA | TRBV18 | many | CASSPRTGNTEAFF | TGCGCCAGCAGCCCTCGAACAGGGAACACTGAAGCTTTCTTT
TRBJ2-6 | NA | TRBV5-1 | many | CASSLSGAPRPGANVLTF | TGCGCCAGCAGCTTGTCGGGGGCCCCACGACCCGGGGCCAACGTCCTGACTTTC
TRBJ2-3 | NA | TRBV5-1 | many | CASSSTRGPDTQYF | TGCGCCAGCAGCTCCACTAGAGGCCCCGATACGCAGTATTTT
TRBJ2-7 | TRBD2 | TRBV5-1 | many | CASSPGTSGYTYEQYF | TGCGCCAGCAGCCCCGGGACTAGCGGGTACACCTACGAGCAGTACTTC
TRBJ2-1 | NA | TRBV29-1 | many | CSVVSPSSYNEQFF | TGCAGCGTTGTGTCACCAAGCTCCTACAATGAGCAGTTCTTC
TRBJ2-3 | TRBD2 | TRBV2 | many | CASRERGDTQYF | TGTGCCAGCAGGGAGCGGGGCGATACGCAGTATTTT
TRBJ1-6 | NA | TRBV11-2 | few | CASSLVNSPLHF | TGTGCCAGCAGCTTAGTTAATTCACCCCTCCACTTT
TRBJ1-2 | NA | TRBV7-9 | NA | CASSFTERTGYTF | TGTGCCAGCAGCTTCACCGAGCGGACGGGCTACACCTTC
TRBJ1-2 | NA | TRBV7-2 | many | CASSSLTGTYGYTF | TGTGCCAGCAGCTCCCTCACAGGGACCTATGGCTACACCTTC
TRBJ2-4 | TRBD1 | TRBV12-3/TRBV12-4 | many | CASSWGPQGVSKNIQYF | TGTGCCAGCAGTTGGGGACCACAGGGGGTCAGCAAAAACATTCAGTACTTC
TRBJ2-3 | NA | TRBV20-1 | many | CSASDSTDTQYF | TGCAGTGCTAGTGACAGCACAGATACGCAGTATTTT
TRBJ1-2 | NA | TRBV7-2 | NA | CASSADRTYGYTF | TGTGCCAGCAGCGCCGACAGGACCTATGGCTACACCTTC